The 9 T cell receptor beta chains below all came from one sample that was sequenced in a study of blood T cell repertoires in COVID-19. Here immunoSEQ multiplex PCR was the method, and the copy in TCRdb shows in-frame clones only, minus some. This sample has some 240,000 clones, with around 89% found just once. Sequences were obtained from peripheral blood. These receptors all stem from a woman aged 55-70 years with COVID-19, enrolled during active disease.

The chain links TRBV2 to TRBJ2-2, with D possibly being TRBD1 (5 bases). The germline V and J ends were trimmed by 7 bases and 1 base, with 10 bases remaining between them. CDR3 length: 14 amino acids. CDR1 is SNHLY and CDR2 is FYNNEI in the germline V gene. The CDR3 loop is CASTLTVNTGELFF. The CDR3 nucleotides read TGTGCCAGCACCTTGACAGTGAACACCGGGGAGCTGTTTTTT. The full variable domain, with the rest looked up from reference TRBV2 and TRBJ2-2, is EPEVTQTPSHQVTQMGQEVILRCVPISNHLYFYWYRQILGQKVEFLVSFYNNEISEKSEIFDDQFSVERPDGSNFTLKIRSTKLEDSAMYFCASTLTVNTGELFFGEGSRLTVL.

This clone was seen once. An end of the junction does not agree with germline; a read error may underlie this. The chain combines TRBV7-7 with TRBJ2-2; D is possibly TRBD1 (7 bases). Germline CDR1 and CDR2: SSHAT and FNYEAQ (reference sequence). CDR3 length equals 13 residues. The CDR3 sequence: CASRRGRTGELFF. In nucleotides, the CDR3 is TGTGCTAGCAGGAGGGGGCGTACCGGGGAGCTGTTTTTT. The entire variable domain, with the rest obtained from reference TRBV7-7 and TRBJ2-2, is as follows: GAGVSQSPRYKVTKRGQDVTLRCDPISSHATLYWYQQALGQGPEFLTYFNYEAQPDKSGLPSDRFSAERPEGSISTLTIQRTEQRDSAMYRCASRRGRTGELFFGEGSRLTVL.

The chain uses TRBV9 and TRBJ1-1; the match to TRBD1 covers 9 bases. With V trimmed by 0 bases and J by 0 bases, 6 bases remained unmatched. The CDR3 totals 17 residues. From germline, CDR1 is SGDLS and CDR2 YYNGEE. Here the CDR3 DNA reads TGTGCCAGCAGCGTAGGGGACAGGGCTACTTTGAACACTGAAGCTTTCTTT. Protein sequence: CASSVGDRATLNTEAFF.

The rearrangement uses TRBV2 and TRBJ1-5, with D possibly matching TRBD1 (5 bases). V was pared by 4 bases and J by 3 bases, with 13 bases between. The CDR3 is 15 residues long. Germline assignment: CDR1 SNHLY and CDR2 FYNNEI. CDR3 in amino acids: CASSVRQGNNQPQHF. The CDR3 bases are TGTGCCAGCAGTGTGAGGCAGGGAAACAATCAGCCCCAGCATTTT. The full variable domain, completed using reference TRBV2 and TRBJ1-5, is EPEVTQTPSHQVTQMGQEVILRCVPISNHLYFYWYRQILGQKVEFLVSFYNNEISEKSEIFDDQFSVERPDGSNFTLKIRSTKLEDSAMYFCASSVRQGNNQPQHFGDGTRLSIL.

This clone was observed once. The CDR3 region has the DNA TGTGCCAGTAGTATACAGACAGGGGGCCCGGGTGAAAAACTGTTTTTT. Its translation: CASSIQTGGPGEKLFF. The chain links TRBV19 to TRBJ1-4; the match to TRBD1 covers 10 bases. CDR3 length equals 16 residues. V shed 2 bases and J 7 bases; nucleotides not matched to a gene: 7. Germline V lookup: CDR1 LNHDA, CDR2 SQIVND (reference sequence).

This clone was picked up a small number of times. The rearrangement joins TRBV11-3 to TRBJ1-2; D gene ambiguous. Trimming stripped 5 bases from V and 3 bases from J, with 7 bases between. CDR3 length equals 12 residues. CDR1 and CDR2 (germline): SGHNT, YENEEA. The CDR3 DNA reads TGTGCCAGCAGCCGCGGAGACTATGGCTACACCTTC. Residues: CASSRGDYGYTF. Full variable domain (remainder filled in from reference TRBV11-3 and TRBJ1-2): EAGVVQSPRYKIIEKKQPVAFWCNPISGHNTLYWYLQNLGQGPELLIRYENEEAVDDSQLPKDRFSAERLKGVDSTLKIQPAELGDSAVYLCASSRGDYGYTFGSGTRLTVV.

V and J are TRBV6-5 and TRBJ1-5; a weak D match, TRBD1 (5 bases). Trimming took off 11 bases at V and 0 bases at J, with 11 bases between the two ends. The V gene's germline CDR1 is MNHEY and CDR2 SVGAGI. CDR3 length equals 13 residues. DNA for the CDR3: TGTGCCGCCGCGGGGGGTAGCAATCAGCCCCAGCATTTT. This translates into CAAAGGSNQPQHF.

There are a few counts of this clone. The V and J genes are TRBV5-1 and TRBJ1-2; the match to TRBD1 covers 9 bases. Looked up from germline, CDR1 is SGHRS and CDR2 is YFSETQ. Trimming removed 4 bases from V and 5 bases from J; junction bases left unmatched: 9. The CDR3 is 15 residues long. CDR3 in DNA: TGCGCCAGCAGCGGTGGATCCGGGACAGGGTATGGCTACACCTTC. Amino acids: CASSGGSGTGYGYTF.

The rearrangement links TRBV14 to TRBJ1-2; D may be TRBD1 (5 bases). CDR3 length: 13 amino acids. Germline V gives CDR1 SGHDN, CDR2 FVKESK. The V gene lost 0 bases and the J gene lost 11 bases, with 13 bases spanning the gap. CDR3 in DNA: TGTGCCAGCAGCCAAGAATCAGGGCGGAGATACACCTTC. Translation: CASSQESGRRYTF.